This T cell receptor beta chain was identified during a study of blood T cell repertoires in COVID-19. For the study at large: Whether acute or convalescent, the COVID-19 samples came from the United States, Italy and Spain.

The assay was immunoSEQ multiplex PCR, and TCRdb's table has in-frame clones only and misses some. The data contain some 460,000 clones, 87% of them singletons. With 5 bases clipped from V and 6 bases from J, the junction kept 13 bases outside the gene matches. The CDR3 has 17 amino acids. CDR1 is MNHEY and CDR2 is SMNVEV in the germline V gene (reference sequence). Participant-reported clinical history was the basis for cohort assignment. This clone has a single count. This sequence joins TRBV27 and TRBJ2-3, with TRBD2 identical over 11 bases. The receptor's source is a woman aged 18-30 years who had recovered from COVID-19. Sequenced sample: PBMCs or T cells enriched from blood (not recorded which). CDR3 DNA: TGTGCCAGCAGTCGATATTTAGCGGGGGGGCTTCATGATACGCAGTATTTT. It is translated as CASSRYLAGGLHDTQYF.